This TCR beta chain is from a study of a mutant IDH1 vaccine in newly diagnosed glioma (dated by TCRdb to about 2021). At the level of the whole study: Patients received eight vaccinations in weeks 1, 3, 5, 7, 11, 15, 19 and 23, corresponding to visits V03 through V10. The 32 treated patients were roughly 62% male and 37.5% female, with a mean age of about 43 years. Vaccination was initiated 4-6 weeks after radiotherapy alone, or concurrently with temozolomide cycles in the chemotherapy-containing groups. Before enrollment, most patients had been given radiochemotherapy with temozolomide as standard therapy, while the rest had received either radiotherapy alone or temozolomide alone. Longitudinal TCRB deep sequencing was performed for roughly 25 treated patients wherever samples were available for exploratory analyses. Peripheral blood was collected at six visits: V03 (baseline), V05, V07, V10, V12 and V13.

The method was the immunoSEQ multiplex PCR assay. The hsTCRB Kit was used according to the manufacturer's protocol to amplify rearranged TCR beta chain sequences. An Illumina MiSeq was used to sequence the TCRB libraries. The original pipeline was this. The kit vendor's proprietary platform handled demultiplexing, trimming and gene mapping. As stored in TCRdb, this immuneACCESS dataset retains in-frame rearrangements with V and J assigned. A fraction of the clones does not appear; measured against another copy, unresolved V genes explain less than half of the discrepancy, and the remainder lacks a known reason. V and J calls and clone size are as listed in that table; D and trimming were resolved from the DNA. The sample table lists some 120,000 clones, around 80% of them with a count of one. The biggest ten clones account for 5.5% of the sample. Regarding this clone: Its recognized antigen is unknown. No base quality values were provided; no much bigger clone lies one nucleotide off.

The time point label for this specimen denotes: week 11, during vaccination. A 20-mer mutant IDH1 peptide at 300 micrograms in Montanide made up each vaccine dose, which was injected subcutaneously together with topical imiquimod. All donors had newly diagnosed IDH1-mutant astrocytomas of WHO grade 3 or 4 that showed loss of nuclear ATRX. The samples were drawn from NOA16, a multicentre, single-arm, open-label phase I trial in Germany that tested a mutant IDH1 peptide vaccine in humans for the first time. Genomic DNA for TCRB sequencing was extracted from EDTA blood using the DNeasy Blood and Tissue Kit. The CDR3 runs 14 amino acids, cysteine and phenylalanine included. Solely the CDR3 DNA is kept, with 42 bases framed from the first base. Per the germline V gene, SGHTA is the CDR1 and FQGNSA is the CDR2. The germline V and J ends show losses of 5 bases and 4 bases respectively, and no gene match explains 5 bases of the junction.

Study-wide conclusions, independent of this receptor: No apparent relationship was observed between pseudoprogression and alterations in the top peripheral T cell clonotypes detected by TCRB sequencing. Across multiple MHC alleles, vaccine-induced immune responses were seen in roughly 93% of patients. Availability determined which PBMC samples were chosen for TCRB deep sequencing. The authors noted that analyses of patient blood samples could not be reproduced because of sample limitations.

The sample in question was PBMCs, obtained from a glioma patient whose treatment included an IDH1 peptide vaccine. The sequence is built from TRBV7-2 and TRBJ2-3, with 8 bases in between that match TRBD1. This TCR was recovered from a man in his forties with glioma. The DNA sequence is TGTGCCAGCAGCCAGGACAGGGTGGCAGATACGCAGTATTTT. The encoded protein is CASSQDRVADTQYF.